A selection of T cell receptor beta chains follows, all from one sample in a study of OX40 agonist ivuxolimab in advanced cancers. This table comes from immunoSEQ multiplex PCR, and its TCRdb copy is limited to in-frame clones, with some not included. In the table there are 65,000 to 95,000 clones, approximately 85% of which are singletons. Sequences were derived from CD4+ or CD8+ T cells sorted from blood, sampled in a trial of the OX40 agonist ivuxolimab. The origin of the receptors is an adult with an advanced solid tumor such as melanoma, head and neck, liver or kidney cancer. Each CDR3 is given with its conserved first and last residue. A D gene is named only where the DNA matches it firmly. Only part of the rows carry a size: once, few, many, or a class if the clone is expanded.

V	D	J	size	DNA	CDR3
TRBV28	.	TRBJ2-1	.	TGTGCCAGCACAGGGTCCTACAATGAGCAGTTCTTC	CASTGSYNEQFF
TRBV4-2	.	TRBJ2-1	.	TGTGCCAGCAGCCCGTCGGTTTTTTCCTACAATGAGCAGTTCTTC	CASSPSVFSYNEQFF
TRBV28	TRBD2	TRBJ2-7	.	TGTGCCAGCAGTTCCCCGCACGAGCTAGCGGTCGACGAGCAGTACTTC	CASSSPHELAVDEQYF
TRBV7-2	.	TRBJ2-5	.	TGTGCCAGCAGCTCGGGACCCTCAGGGAGGGAGACCCAGTACTTC	CASSSGPSGRETQYF
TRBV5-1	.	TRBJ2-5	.	TGCGCCAGCAGCTTGGAACCCACAGGAGGCGAGACCCAGTACTTC	CASSLEPTGGETQYF
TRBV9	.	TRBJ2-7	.	TGTGCCAGCAGCGCGACAGGCGGGGGCCCCTACGAGCAGTACTTC	CASSATGGGPYEQYF
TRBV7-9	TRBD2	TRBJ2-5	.	TGTGCCAGCAGCTGGGGACTAGCGGGAGAAGAGACCCAGTACTTC	CASSWGLAGEETQYF
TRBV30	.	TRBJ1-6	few	TGTGCCTGGAGTAATGGGGCAGGTGCGAAAACCCTCCACTTT	CAWSNGAGAKTLHF
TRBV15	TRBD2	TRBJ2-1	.	TGTGCCACCAGCAGAGCCTTACGACTAGCGGGAGGGCCACTTTATAACAATGAGCAGTTCTTC	CATSRALRLAGGPLYNNEQFF
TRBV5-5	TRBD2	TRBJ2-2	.	TGTGCCAGCAGCTTGCGGACTAGCGGGAGACGCACCGGGGAGCTGTTTTTT	CASSLRTSGRRTGELFF
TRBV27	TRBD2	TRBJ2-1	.	TGTGCCACGGGAGGGGGAGGGTTTGTTGCCTACAATGAGCAGTTCTTC	CATGGGGFVAYNEQFF
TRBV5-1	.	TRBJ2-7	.	TGCGCCAGCAGCTTCGGGCTAGGGTACGAGCAGTACTTC	CASSFGLGYEQYF
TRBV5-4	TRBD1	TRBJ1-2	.	TGTGCCAGCAGTTCCAGGGGGTTTATCTATGGCTACACCTTC	CASSSRGFIYGYTF
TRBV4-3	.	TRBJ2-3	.	TGCGCCAGCAGCCAAGATCTAGCTAGCGGCACAGATACGCAGTATTTT	CASSQDLASGTDTQYF
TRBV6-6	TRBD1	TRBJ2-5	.	TGTGCCAGCTGGCAGGGGGCGAGGGAGACCCAGTACTTC	CASWQGARETQYF
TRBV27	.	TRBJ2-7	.	TGTGCCAGCGGGACCTACGAGCAGTACTTC	CASGTYEQYF
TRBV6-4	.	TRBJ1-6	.	TGTGCCAGCAGTGACTCTATAGGTTCACCCCTCCACTTT	CASSDSIGSPLHF
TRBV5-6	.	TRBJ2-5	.	TGTGCCAGCAGCCAGGGGACGGCACAAGAGACCCAGTACTTC	CASSQGTAQETQYF